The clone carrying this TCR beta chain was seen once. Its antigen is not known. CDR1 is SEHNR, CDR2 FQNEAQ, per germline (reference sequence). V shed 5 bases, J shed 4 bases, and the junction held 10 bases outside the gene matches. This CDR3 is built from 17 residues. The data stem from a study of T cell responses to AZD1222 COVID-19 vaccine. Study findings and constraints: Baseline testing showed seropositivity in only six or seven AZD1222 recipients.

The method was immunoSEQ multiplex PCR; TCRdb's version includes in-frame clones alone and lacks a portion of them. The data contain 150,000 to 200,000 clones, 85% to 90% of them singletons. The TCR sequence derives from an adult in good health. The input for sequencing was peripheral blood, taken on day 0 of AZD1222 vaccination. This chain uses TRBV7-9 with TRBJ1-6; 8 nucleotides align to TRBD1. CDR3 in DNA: TGTGCCAGCAGCCCCCCGAACCGGGACAGGTATAATTCACCCCTCCACTTT. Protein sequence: CASSPPNRDRYNSPLHF.